This entry features one T cell receptor (beta chain) sequence. What this receptor recognizes is not known. Base qualities are not recorded, but no much larger clone differs from it by a single base. At the DNA level, this CDR3 is encoded by other sequences in the same sample as well. The data derive from a study of cytomegalovirus exposure and HLA in healthy donors (dated 2017 in TCRdb). A note on the overall study: According to an earlier analysis of 587 of the donors, about 170 million T cells yielded 100 million or so unique TCR beta sequences and 276 Gb of sequence data. An early release covering around 630 HLA-typed donors comprised approximately 300 gigabases of sequencing data and around 80 million unique TCR sequences. Of the roughly 390 genotyped donors, 65% to 90% were placed in the genetic ancestry cluster associated with self-reported Caucasian donors. The aim of the study was to test whether cataloging public T cell receptors could identify signatures of past pathogen exposure. The study used immunosequencing to profile the T cell repertoires of several hundred subjects and linked those repertoires to cytomegalovirus serostatus. A separate validation cohort of more than 100 different subjects was used in addition to the roughly 720-subject first cohort. To predict cytomegalovirus infection status, the study combined high-throughput TCR immunosequencing, statistical association of individual TCRs with disease status, and machine learning. A later analysis re-examined previously published TCR beta repertoires from roughly 720 donors and added high-resolution HLA genotyping to investigate patterns of TCR occurrence. The later analysis used no new phenotypic data to find candidate immune exposures, relying instead on TCR beta sequences and their occurrence across donors. An earlier analysis of more than 450 of the donors used high-throughput TCR beta sequencing to judge whether each TCR beta V gene segment behaved as functional or pseudogenic. Donor age, sex, ethnicity and CMV serostatus were collected together with the repertoire data. In a later genetic analysis, genome-wide SNP genotypes for about three fifths of the roughly 670 donors were used, and that subset was treated as a discovery cohort. Every discovery cohort repertoire had been produced on one sequencing platform. Class I and class II HLA loci were covered by the typing at four-digit resolution. The number of donors typed differed by locus, with about 629-640 for A, B, C, DRB1 and DQB1, around 560 for DQA1, under 610 for DPA1, and 450 to 480 for DPB1. Several DR-DQ haplotypes were handled as single units for association and clustering, since linkage in the cohort was strong. Among some 400 genotyped donors of the cohort, an average of around 240,000 unique TCR beta nucleotide sequences were sequenced per donor, around 20% of them non-productive. Paper-wide results and their limitations: In a later analysis, most CMV-associated TCR beta chains were found to appear HLA-restricted, with HLA associations seemingly driven largely by CMV exposure. Correlated functional status among segregating V segments might be attributable to linkage disequilibrium, but an unknown experimental factor could not be ruled out. In a later analysis, over 15,000 TCR beta sequences were associated with specific HLA alleles at a false discovery rate of 0.05. In an earlier analysis of more than 500 of the donors, most TCR beta V segments appeared in productive rearrangements about 87% or about 30% of the time, broadly matching IMGT annotations. The study listed approximately 160 TCR beta chains as associated with cytomegalovirus. Several of the top co-occurrence clusters appeared to be linked to parvovirus B19, influenza, CMV and Epstein-Barr virus, according to a later analysis. Because the 87-base-pair reads could not distinguish some IMGT-functional V segments, including TRBV6-2 and TRBV6-3, those segments were excluded. A later genetic analysis reported fewer N-insertions in productive TCRs among donors in an Asian-associated ancestry cluster than the roughly 620-donor mean. The authors suggested that the approach could potentially be generalized to other disease states and immunological phenotypes. A later analysis found that TCR association rates varied across HLA loci, with DRB1 alleles showing the most associated TCRs and HLA-C alleles the fewest. Sequencing depth was assumed to be roughly uniform across donors in the presence/absence analyses, though that assumption may not hold. An association between a missense DCLRE1C variant and V-gene and J-gene trimming of TCR beta chains was found in a later genetic analysis and replicated in an independent cohort. Across donors, most TCR sequences were observed very rarely, whereas some public TCRs were present in many individuals. In both the original and validation cohorts, the classifier was reported to diagnose cytomegalovirus status with high specificity and sensitivity. A further reported finding was that TCR beta sequences accurately predicted the HLA-A and HLA-B alleles for most subjects in the first cohort. A few of the identified cytomegalovirus-associated TCR beta chains were confirmed in vitro to be specific for cytomegalovirus antigens. In a later analysis, HLA-associated TCR beta chains were found to be more clonally expanded and to have lower generation probabilities than equally common non-associated chains. Immune exposure information for the cohort was limited to CMV serostatus. HLA typing was unavailable for some donors at each locus, so association tests used only the typed subset. A cluster of highly shared sequence variants was judged likely to be a technical artifact of the sequencing pipeline. This cohort had only TCR beta chains sequenced, and the lack of alpha or paired-chain data limited which features could be detected. When HLA alleles, especially DR and DQ, strongly co-occurred, TCR associations were difficult to assign to individual alleles. Because counts were too low, roughly 18 rarely observed V segments, including chromosome 9 orphons, were left out of the earlier analysis of some 600 of the donors.

The cohort was made up of roughly 670 healthy bone marrow donors. At the time of sampling, all cohort members were nominally healthy, though unrecorded immune exposures were likely present. The donor tested CMV seronegative, placing the donor among the 350 to 400 seronegative members of the cohort. Every donor gave a peripheral blood sample, and the peripheral blood mononuclear cells from that sample were used for TCR beta sequencing. Genomic DNA extraction from the blood cell samples was performed with the Qiagen DNeasy Blood Extraction Kit. Library preparation used the immunoSEQ multiplex PCR assay. The multiplex PCR relied on a mix of 60 forward primers for TCR Vbeta segments and 13 reverse primers for TCR Jbeta segments. The CDR3 region of rearranged TCR beta genes was amplified from genomic DNA with a multiplex PCR assay. The amplified TCR beta libraries were sequenced on the Illumina HiSeq System as 87-base-pair reads. From the authors' description of their analysis: In a later analysis, tens of millions of unique TCR beta chains were counted across the 690 or so repertoires, and around 10 million of these chains were shared by at least two donors. To remove PCR and sequencing errors, raw reads were error-corrected and collapsed into unique sequences using a nearest-neighbor algorithm that merged closely related sequences. Alignment of CDR3 sequences to IMGT reference sequences was used to assign V, D and J gene segments. For a sequence to be retained, a match of at least six nucleotides was required to both a V gene segment and a J gene segment. A rearrangement counted as productive if the CDR3 had no stop codons and remained in frame with V and J, and every other rearrangement counted as non-productive. Following IMGT convention, CDR3 was defined as the stretch from the second conserved V-encoded cysteine up to the conserved J-encoded phenylalanine. The earlier analysis of roughly 590 of the donors excluded any sequence lacking an unambiguous match to a single V gene segment. In an earlier analysis of 450 to 750 of the donors, a V segment was called functional when productive rearrangements were above 56.7%, and segregating when the standard deviation between donors exceeded 5%. A statistical classification framework was built for diagnosing cytomegalovirus status from the catalog of TCR beta chain sequences. In a later analysis, TCR nucleotide sequences were compared against IMGT/GENE-DB human TR gene sequences so that V and J genes could be assigned. The TCRdist pipeline was used in a later analysis to assign CDR3 sequences and most-parsimonious VDJ recombination scenarios. In a later analysis, every TCR beta chain was defined by the combination of its CDR3 amino acid sequence and its V-gene family, and reads without a unique V-gene family were dropped. As a way to deal with suspected cross-contamination and a sequencing artifact, a later analysis dropped nearly 600 nucleotide sequences that were highly shared and had low generation probability. For each public chain, a later analysis derived a clonal expansion index from normalized ranks of inferred template counts within each repertoire. In a later analysis, generation probabilities were computed with a VDJ recombination model fitted to out-of-frame rearrangements, and the resulting probabilities were checked against IGoR. In a later analysis, TCR-TCR, TCR-HLA and TCR-CMV co-occurrence was scored with hypergeometric tests, and a repertoire-size bias correction was applied to TCR pairs. In a later analysis, false discovery rates were estimated by permuting HLA or CMV assignments 20 times. In a later analysis, co-occurring TCRs were grouped using DBSCAN, with TCRdist sequence similarity added in when clustering inside HLA-allele-positive subsets. Repertoires with fewer than 30,000 or more than 120,000 public chains, plus five repertoires with anomalous nucleotide sharing, were excluded from co-occurrence clustering. TCRdb re-hosts the immuneACCESS table, in-frame sequences only. Its copies lack some clones; in the studies checked, an unresolved V gene accounts for under half of them, and the cause for the rest is not known. The DNA gave D and trimming, while V, J and clone size come from that table. The sample yields roughly 76,000 clones; about 80% were counted once. 2.5% of the sample rests with the top ten.

V trim: 0 bases; J trim: 0 bases; unmatched bases: 0. Looking up the germline V gene yields CDR1 SGDLS and CDR2 YYNGEE. Including the terminal cysteine and phenylalanine, the CDR3 comprises 15 residues. The DNA shown is the 45-base CDR3, in frame from base 1. The chain was built from TRBV9 and TRBJ2-1, and 7 bases in between align with TRBD2. The sample was PBMCs. The TCR originated in a man aged 25-45 years in good health and CMV-seronegative. The DNA sequence reads TGTGCCAGCAGCGTAGCGGGGGGCTCCTACAATGAGCAGTTCTTC. This encodes CASSVAGGSYNEQFF.